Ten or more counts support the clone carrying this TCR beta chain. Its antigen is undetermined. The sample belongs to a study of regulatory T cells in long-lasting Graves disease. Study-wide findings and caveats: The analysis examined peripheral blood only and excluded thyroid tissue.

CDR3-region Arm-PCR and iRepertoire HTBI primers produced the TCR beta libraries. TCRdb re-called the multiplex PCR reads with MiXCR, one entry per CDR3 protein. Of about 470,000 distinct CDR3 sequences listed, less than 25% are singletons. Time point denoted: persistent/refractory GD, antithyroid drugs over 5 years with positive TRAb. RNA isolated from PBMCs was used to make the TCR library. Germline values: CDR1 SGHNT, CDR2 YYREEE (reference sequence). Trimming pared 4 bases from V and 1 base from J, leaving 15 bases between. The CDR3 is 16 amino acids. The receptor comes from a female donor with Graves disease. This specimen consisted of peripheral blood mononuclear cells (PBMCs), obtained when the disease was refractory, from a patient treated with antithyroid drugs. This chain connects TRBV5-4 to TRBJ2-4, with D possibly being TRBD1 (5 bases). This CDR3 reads CASSRLSQGAKNIQYF. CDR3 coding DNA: TGTGCCAGCAGCCGTCTATCGCAGGGTGCCAAAAACATTCAGTACTTC.